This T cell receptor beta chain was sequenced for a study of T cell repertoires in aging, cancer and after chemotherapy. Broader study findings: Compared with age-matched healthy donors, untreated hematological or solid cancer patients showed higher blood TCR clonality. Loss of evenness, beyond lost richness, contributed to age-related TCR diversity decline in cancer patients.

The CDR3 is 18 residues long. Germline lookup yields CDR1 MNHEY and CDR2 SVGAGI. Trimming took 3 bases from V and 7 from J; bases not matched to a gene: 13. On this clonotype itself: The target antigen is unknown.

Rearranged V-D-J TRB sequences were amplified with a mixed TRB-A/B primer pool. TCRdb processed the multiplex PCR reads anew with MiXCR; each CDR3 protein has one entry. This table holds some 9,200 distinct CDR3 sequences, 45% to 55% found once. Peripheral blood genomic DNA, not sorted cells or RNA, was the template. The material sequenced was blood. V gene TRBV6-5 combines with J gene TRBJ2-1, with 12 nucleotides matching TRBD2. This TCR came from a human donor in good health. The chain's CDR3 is CASSYQYSPSGGGNEQFF. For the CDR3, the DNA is TGTGCCAGCAGTTATCAGTATTCGCCTAGCGGGGGGGGGAATGAGCAGTTCTTC.